One sample yielded the 20 T cell receptor beta chains listed below, sequenced in a study of human T cells and chemical hapten exposure. One entry per CDR3 protein results from TCRdb running MiXCR on the RACE reads. The table includes tens of thousands of distinct CDR3 sequences, around 12% detected once. Time point of the sample: pre-sensitization, week 0. The treatment denotes: therapeutic diphenylcyclopropenone sensitization with weekly scalp DPC. The material was whole blood, obtained in connection with sensitization to the hapten diphenylcyclopropenone (DPC). These receptors were obtained from a woman aged 25 to 45 with alopecia areata. Some clones in this sample may be carry-over from other donors' samples.

This clonotype was seen repeatedly, ten times or more. The chain is built from TRBV28 and TRBJ1-4; D remains unclear. Germline V gene data show CDR1 as MDHEN and CDR2 as SYDVKM. The V gene lost 2 bases and the J gene lost 2 bases, with 6 bases spanning the gap. The CDR3 is 14 amino acids. CDR3 loop: CASSLAGTNEKLFF. The CDR3 region has the DNA TGTGCCAGCAGTTTAGCGGGTACTAATGAAAAACTGTTTTTT.

This chain connects TRBV6-6 to TRBJ2-7; D gene unclear. V lost 4 bases to trimming and J lost 7 bases, with 11 bases between them. CDR1 is MNHNY, CDR2 SVGAGI, per germline (reference sequence). CDR3 length: 12 residues. The CDR3 coding sequence is TGTGCCAGCAGTTCCCCCGGGCGGGAGCAGTACTTC. Encoded protein: CASSSPGREQYF.

The V call is TRBV9, the J call TRBJ1-2; 8 nucleotides line up with TRBD1. Germline V gene lookup returns CDR1 SGDLS and CDR2 YYNGEE. With 4 bases clipped from V and 6 bases from J, the junction kept 8 bases outside the gene matches. The CDR3 spans 14 residues. Here the CDR3 DNA reads TGTGCCAGCAGCACCAGGGGGCCGAAGGATGGCTACACCTTC. Protein: CASSTRGPKDGYTF. Full variable domain (remainder filled in from reference TRBV9 and TRBJ1-2): DSGVTQTPKHLITATGQRVTLRCSPRSGDLSVYWYQQSLDQGLQFLIQYYNGEERAKGNILERFSAQQFPDLHSELNLSSLELGDSALYFCASSTRGPKDGYTFGSGTRLTVV.

The chain is built from TRBV5-4 and TRBJ1-2, with a tentative D call TRBD1 (6 bases). With 1 base removed from V and 3 bases from J, the gap between germline ends came to 10 bases. The germline V gene encodes CDR1 SGHNT and CDR2 YYREEE (reference sequence). The CDR3 runs to 14 residues. CDR3 nucleotides: TGTGCCAGCAGCTTGCCGGGGGCGGACTATGGCTACACCTTC. Amino acid sequence: CASSLPGADYGYTF.

This clonotype was recorded at least ten times. V is TRBV20-1 and J is TRBJ1-1; D is undetermined. The CDR3 contains 13 residues. Trimming took off 0 bases at V and 2 bases at J, with 7 bases between the two ends. Germline CDR1 is DFQATT and CDR2 is SNEGSKA (reference sequence). In DNA, the CDR3 is TGCAGTGCTAGAGAGACCGCAAACACTGAAGCTTTCTTT. Encoded protein: CSARETANTEAFF.

This clonotype was seen only a few times. The chain uses TRBV6-2 or TRBV6-3 and TRBJ2-3; no clear D gene. V lost 8 bases and J 0 bases, leaving 6 bases between the germline ends. Germline V gene sequence: CDR1 MNHEY, CDR2 SVGEGT. The CDR3 consists of 12 residues. CDR3 in amino acids: CASGVSTDTQYF. In nucleotides, the CDR3 is TGTGCCAGCGGAGTTAGCACAGATACGCAGTATTTT.

The rearrangement joins TRBV6-2 or TRBV6-3 to TRBJ2-1, with 12 positions matching TRBD2. The CDR3 is made up of 14 amino acids. The germline V gene has CDR1 MNHEY and CDR2 SVGEGT. The ends lost 8 bases at V and 7 bases at J; junction bases unmatched: 6. The CDR3 DNA sequence: TGTGCCAGCCGAACCGGGACTAGCGGGAATGAGCAGTTCTTC. This translates into CASRTGTSGNEQFF.

This sequence joins TRBV18 and TRBJ1-5; D is ambiguous. This CDR3 region has 13 residues. Deletions cut 2 bases from V and 3 bases from J, with 5 bases between. Germline CDR1 reads KGHSH; CDR2 reads LQKENI. CDR3 amino acids: CASSPGFNQPQHF. DNA of the CDR3: TGTGCCAGCTCACCAGGGTTCAATCAGCCCCAGCATTTT.

This clonotype was counted ten times or more. The J gene is TRBJ1-2, the V gene TRBV4-3; 8 bases agree with TRBD1. Germline V lookup: CDR1 LGHNA, CDR2 YSLEER. The V gene end was trimmed by 2 bases and the J gene end by 4 bases; junction bases not matched to a gene: 3. CDR3 size: 14 residues. CDR3 sequence reads: CASSQRQGSYGYTF. The CDR3 DNA sequence: TGCGCCAGCAGCCAACGACAGGGGTCCTATGGCTACACCTTC.

Only a few counts were recorded for this clonotype. This rearrangement joins TRBV9 to TRBJ2-1, with D possibly matching TRBD2 (6 bases). The CDR3 is 15 residues long. The germline gives CDR1 SGDLS, CDR2 YYNGEE. The V and J ends lost 10 bases and 2 bases respectively, with 19 bases between them. The CDR3 nucleotides are TGTGCCTCAGCCCCAACCGGGAGCCCCTACAATGAGCAGTTCTTC. It yields the protein CASAPTGSPYNEQFF.

This clonotype was seen ten or more times. The genes are TRBV28 and TRBJ1-4; weak D call: TRBD1 (6 bases). Looked up from germline, CDR1 is MDHEN and CDR2 is SYDVKM. This CDR3 has 16 amino acids. The V end was cut by 7 bases, the J end by 2 bases, with 17 bases between. The CDR3 DNA is TGTGCCAGCACTTCGCGTAGGGGGAGCACTAATGAAAAACTGTTTTTT. It encodes CASTSRRGSTNEKLFF.

The rearrangement joins TRBV6-5 to TRBJ2-2, with 8 bases aligning to TRBD1. From germline, CDR1 is MNHEY and CDR2 SVGAGI. Trimming took 5 bases from V and 3 from J; bases not matched to a gene: 5. This CDR3 is built from 15 residues. CDR3: CASSRDRPDTGELFF. DNA for the CDR3: TGTGCCAGCAGTCGGGACAGGCCGGACACCGGGGAGCTGTTTTTT.

This clonotype has a count of ten or more. This rearrangement joins TRBV7-2 to TRBJ2-1; 10 bases are a match to TRBD2. Germline CDR1 is SGHTA and CDR2 is FQGNSA. The junction had 3 bases not matched to a gene; V was cut back by 3 bases and J by 4 bases. This CDR3 has 15 residues. The CDR3 sequence is CASSLTSGFYNEQFF. The CDR3 DNA follows: TGTGCCAGCAGCTTGACTAGCGGGTTTTACAATGAGCAGTTCTTC.

The chain is built from TRBV18 and TRBJ1-5; 9 bases are a match to TRBD1. In germline, CDR1 is KGHSH, CDR2 LQKENI. J was trimmed by 6 bases and V by 2 bases; bases with no gene match: 2. This CDR3 comprises 14 residues. DNA for the CDR3: TGTGCCAGCTCACCATCGGACAGGGGTCAGCCCCAGCATTTT. Encoded protein: CASSPSDRGQPQHF.

The chain recombines TRBV7-6 with TRBJ2-3, with 13 bases identical to TRBD2. V lost 4 bases and J lost 9; bases outside the gene matches: 13. In germline, CDR1 is SGHVS, CDR2 FNYEAQ. The CDR3 runs 17 residues. The CDR3 DNA reads TGTGCCAGCAGCTCCCTAACCGGGACTAGCGGGAAAAGCACGCAGTATTTT. It translates to CASSSLTGTSGKSTQYF.

In this sample, this clonotype turned up many times. The chain combines TRBV6-2 or TRBV6-3 with TRBJ1-5; D remains ambiguous. Germline V lookup: CDR1 MNHEY, CDR2 SVGEGT. CDR3 size: 11 residues. V was cut by 5 bases and J by 7 bases, with 6 bases left in between. The CDR3 nucleotides read TGTGCCAGCAGTAATGGACAGCCCCAGCATTTT. Encoded protein: CASSNGQPQHF.

The rearrangement uses TRBV7-6 and TRBJ2-2; 7 bases are a match to TRBD2. This CDR3 comprises 17 residues. Germline loops: CDR1 SGHVS, CDR2 FNYEAQ. The V gene end was trimmed by 7 bases and the J gene end by 4 bases; junction bases not matched to a gene: 15. CDR3 nucleotides: TGTGCCAGCAAAGAGTACCCCGGGACTACACCCACCGGGGAGCTGTTTTTT. Translating it yields CASKEYPGTTPTGELFF.

This chain links TRBV20-1 with TRBJ1-1; 9 bases are shared with TRBD1. V lost 7 bases to trimming and J lost 0 bases; unmatched junction nucleotides: 6. Germline loops: CDR1 DFQATT, CDR2 SNEGSKA (reference sequence). The CDR3 is 14 amino acids. CDR3 coding DNA: TGCAGTGGTACAGGGGGCCGCATGAACACTGAAGCTTTCTTT. As protein: CSGTGGRMNTEAFF.

The chain couples TRBV29-1 to TRBJ2-3, with D possibly being TRBD1 (5 bases). The germline V gene has CDR1 SQVTM and CDR2 ANQGSEA. The CDR3 totals 13 residues. With 4 bases removed from V and 2 bases from J, the gap between germline ends came to 10 bases. CDR3 residues: CSVVGLHTDTQYF. The CDR3 DNA reads TGCAGCGTTGTGGGGCTTCACACAGATACGCAGTATTTT.

As to this clonotype: Germline is not matched at one junction end, which may reflect a read error. The rearrangement links TRBV7-7 to TRBJ2-5; 7 bases line up with TRBD1. CDR1 and CDR2 (germline): SSHAT, FNYEAQ (reference sequence). The CDR3 sequence is 14 residues long. The CDR3 spells CASSLAVTGETQYF. In nucleotides, the CDR3 is TGTGCTAGCAGCTTAGCTGTGACAGGGGAGACCCAGTACTTC.